These 6 T cell receptor beta chains were all obtained from the same sample, sequenced in a study of cytomegalovirus exposure and HLA in healthy donors. This PCR relied on a set of 60 Vbeta primers and 13 Jbeta primers. Data came from immunoSEQ multiplex PCR; TCRdb stores just in-frame clones and leaves some out. The sample consists of around 220,000 clones, nearly 80% of them appearing once. The sequencing sample was made of PBMCs. The receptors come from a man younger than 35 in good health and CMV-seronegative.

A word on this clone: The same CDR3 is also encoded by other DNA sequences in this sample. The CDR3 region has the DNA TGTGCCAGTAGTACCCCGACAGTCTATGGCTACACCTTC. Encoded protein: CASSTPTVYGYTF. V usage is TRBV19 and J usage is TRBJ1-2, with D maybe TRBD1 (5 bases). This CDR3 is built from 13 residues. Germline V gene sequence: CDR1 LNHDA, CDR2 SQIVND (reference sequence). V lost 4 bases and J lost 4, with 10 bases in between.

J is TRBJ2-3 and V is TRBV7-2, with D perhaps TRBD2 (5 bases). The germline V gene has CDR1 SGHTA and CDR2 FQGNSA. The CDR3 contains 13 residues. The V and J ends lost 4 bases and 11 bases respectively, with 16 bases between them. CDR3 amino acids: CASSSDGGRGQYF. In DNA, the CDR3 is TGTGCCAGCAGCTCCGACGGCGGTCGGGGGCAGTATTTT.

In this sample, this clone turned up a few times. The V and J genes are TRBV9 and TRBJ2-3; TRBD2 is a possible D gene (6 bases). The CDR3 runs to 15 residues. Germline CDR1 is SGDLS and CDR2 is YYNGEE. V was cut by 0 bases and J by 4 bases, with 12 bases left in between. This chain's CDR3 is CASSVVGEEPDTQYF. DNA for the CDR3: TGTGCCAGCAGCGTAGTAGGGGAGGAGCCAGATACGCAGTATTTT.

The CDR3 coding sequence is TGTGCCAGCTCACCCCGACAGGGACAAGAGACCCAGTACTTC. It translates to CASSPRQGQETQYF. The chain recombines TRBV18 with TRBJ2-5; the match to TRBD1 covers 7 bases. V lost 3 bases and J lost 2; bases outside the gene matches: 3. The CDR3 has 14 amino acids. Germline lookup yields CDR1 KGHSH and CDR2 LQKENI.

This clone was seen a few times. The V and J genes are TRBV7-8 and TRBJ2-3, with a weak D call TRBD2 (6 bases). The V and J ends lost 1 base and 6 bases respectively, with 17 bases between them. The CDR3 loop spans 16 amino acids. The germline V gene has CDR1 SGHVS and CDR2 FQNEAQ. DNA of the CDR3: TGTGCCAGCAGCTTAGAAGGTTCAGGGAGGCGTGATACGCAGTATTTT. Translating gives CASSLEGSGRRDTQYF.

The chain combines TRBV18 with TRBJ1-2; D ambiguous. Trimming took off 2 bases at V and 3 bases at J, with 16 bases between the two ends. This CDR3 has 16 residues. The germline gives CDR1 KGHSH, CDR2 LQKENI. CDR3 residues: CASSPVAFRLHYGYTF. In DNA form, the CDR3 reads TGTGCCAGCTCACCAGTAGCGTTTCGGTTGCACTATGGCTACACCTTC.